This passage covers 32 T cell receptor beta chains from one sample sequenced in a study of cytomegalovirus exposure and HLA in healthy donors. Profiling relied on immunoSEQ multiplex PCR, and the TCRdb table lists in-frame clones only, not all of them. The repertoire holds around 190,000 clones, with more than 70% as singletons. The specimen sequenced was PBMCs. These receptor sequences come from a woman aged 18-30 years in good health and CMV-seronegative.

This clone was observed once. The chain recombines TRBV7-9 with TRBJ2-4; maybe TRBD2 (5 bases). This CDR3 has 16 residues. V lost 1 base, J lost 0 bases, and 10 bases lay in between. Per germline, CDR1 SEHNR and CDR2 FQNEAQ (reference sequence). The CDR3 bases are TGTGCCAGCAGCTTAGGGGCAGGACTAGCCAAAAACATTCAGTACTTC. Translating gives CASSLGAGLAKNIQYF.

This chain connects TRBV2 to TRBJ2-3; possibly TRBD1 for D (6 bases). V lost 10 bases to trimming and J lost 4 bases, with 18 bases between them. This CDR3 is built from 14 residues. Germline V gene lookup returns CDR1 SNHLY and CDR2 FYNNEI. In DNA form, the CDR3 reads TGTGCCAACGGACATGACAGGTTTTCAGATACGCAGTATTTT. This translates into CANGHDRFSDTQYF. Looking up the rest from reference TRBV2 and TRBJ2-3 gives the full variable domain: EPEVTQTPSHQVTQMGQEVILRCVPISNHLYFYWYRQILGQKVEFLVSFYNNEISEKSEIFDDQFSVERPDGSNFTLKIRSTKLEDSAMYFCANGHDRFSDTQYFGPGTRLTVL.

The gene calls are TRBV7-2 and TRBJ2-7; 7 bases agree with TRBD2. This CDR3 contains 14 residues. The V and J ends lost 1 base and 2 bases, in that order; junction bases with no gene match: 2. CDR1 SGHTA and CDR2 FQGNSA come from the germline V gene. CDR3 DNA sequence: TGTGCCAGCAGCTTAGTTGCGGGAGCCTACGAGCAGTACTTC. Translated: CASSLVAGAYEQYF. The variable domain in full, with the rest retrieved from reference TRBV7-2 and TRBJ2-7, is GAGVSQSPSNKVTEKGKDVELRCDPISGHTALYWYRQSLGQGLEFLIYFQGNSAPDKSGLPSDRFSAERTGGSVSTLTIQRTQQEDSAVYLCASSLVAGAYEQYFGPGTRLTVT.

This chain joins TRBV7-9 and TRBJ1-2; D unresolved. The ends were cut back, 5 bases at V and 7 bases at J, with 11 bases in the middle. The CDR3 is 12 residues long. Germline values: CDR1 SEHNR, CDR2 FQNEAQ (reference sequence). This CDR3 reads CASSPTFGGYTF. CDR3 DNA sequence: TGTGCCAGCAGCCCCACGTTCGGTGGCTACACCTTC.

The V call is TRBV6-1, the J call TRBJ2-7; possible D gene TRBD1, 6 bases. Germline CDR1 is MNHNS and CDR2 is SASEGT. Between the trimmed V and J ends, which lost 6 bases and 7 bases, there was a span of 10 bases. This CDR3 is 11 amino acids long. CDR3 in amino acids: CASRDGQEQYF. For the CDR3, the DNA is TGTGCCAGCAGAGACGGACAGGAGCAGTACTTC.

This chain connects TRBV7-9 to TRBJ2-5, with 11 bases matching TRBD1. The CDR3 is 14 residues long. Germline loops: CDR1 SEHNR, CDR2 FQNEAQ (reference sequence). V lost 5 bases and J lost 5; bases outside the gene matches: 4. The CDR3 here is CASSRGQGGETQYF. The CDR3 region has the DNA TGTGCCAGCAGCCGGGGACAGGGGGGCGAGACCCAGTACTTC.

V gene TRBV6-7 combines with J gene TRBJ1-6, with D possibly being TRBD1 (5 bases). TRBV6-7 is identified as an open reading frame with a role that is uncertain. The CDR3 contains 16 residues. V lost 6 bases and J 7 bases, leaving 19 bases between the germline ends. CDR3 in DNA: TGTGCCAGCAGATCACCGGGGGGGTCGTGGAATTCACCCCTCCACTTT. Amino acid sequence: CASRSPGGSWNSPLHF.

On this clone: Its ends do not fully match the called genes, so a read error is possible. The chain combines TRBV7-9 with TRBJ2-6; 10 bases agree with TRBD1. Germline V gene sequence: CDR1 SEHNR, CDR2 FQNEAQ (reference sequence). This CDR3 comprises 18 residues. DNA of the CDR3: TGTGCCATCAGCTTTATGGCGGGACAGGGGTCTGGGGCCAACGTCCTGACTTTC. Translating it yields CAISFMAGQGSGANVLTF.

The CDR3 nucleotides read TGTGCCAGCAGCAGGGGACAGGGGTACTACGAGCAGTACTTC. Protein: CASSRGQGYYEQYF. The V and J genes are TRBV7-7 and TRBJ2-7; TRBD1 agrees at 10 bases. The V gene end was trimmed by 5 bases and the J gene end by 3 bases; junction bases not matched to a gene: 4. The CDR3 is 14 amino acids. Germline CDR1 and CDR2: SSHAT and FNYEAQ (reference sequence).

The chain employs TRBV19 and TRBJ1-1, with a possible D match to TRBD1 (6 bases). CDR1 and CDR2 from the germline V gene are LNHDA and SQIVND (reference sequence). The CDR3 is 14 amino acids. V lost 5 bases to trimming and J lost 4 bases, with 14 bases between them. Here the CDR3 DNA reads TGTGCCAGTAGTTTTCGCCGGGACATCACTGAAGCTTTCTTT. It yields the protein CASSFRRDITEAFF.

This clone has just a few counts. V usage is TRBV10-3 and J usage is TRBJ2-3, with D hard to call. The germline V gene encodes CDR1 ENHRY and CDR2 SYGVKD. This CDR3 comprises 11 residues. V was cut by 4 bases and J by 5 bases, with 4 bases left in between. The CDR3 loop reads CAISVRDTQYF. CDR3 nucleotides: TGTGCCATCAGTGTCCGAGATACGCAGTATTTT.

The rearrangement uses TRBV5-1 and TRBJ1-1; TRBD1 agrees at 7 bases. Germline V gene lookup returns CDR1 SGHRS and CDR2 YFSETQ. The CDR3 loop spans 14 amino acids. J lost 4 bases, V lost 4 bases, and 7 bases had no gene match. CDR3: CASSVWDSATEAFF. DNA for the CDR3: TGCGCCAGCAGCGTGTGGGACAGTGCCACTGAAGCTTTCTTT.

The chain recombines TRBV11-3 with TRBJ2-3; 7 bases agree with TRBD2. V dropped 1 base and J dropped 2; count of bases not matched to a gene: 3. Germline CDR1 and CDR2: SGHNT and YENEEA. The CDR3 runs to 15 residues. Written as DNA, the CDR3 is TGTGCCAGCAGCTTAGGTCGGGGGGTCACAGATACGCAGTATTTT. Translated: CASSLGRGVTDTQYF.

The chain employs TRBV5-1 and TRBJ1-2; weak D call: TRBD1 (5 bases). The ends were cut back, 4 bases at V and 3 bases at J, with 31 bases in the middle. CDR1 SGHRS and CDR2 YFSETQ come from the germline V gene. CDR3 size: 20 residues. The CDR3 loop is CASSRTDPDSAVHSHYGYTF. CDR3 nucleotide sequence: TGCGCCAGCAGCCGAACGGACCCCGACAGCGCAGTACACTCACACTATGGCTACACCTTC. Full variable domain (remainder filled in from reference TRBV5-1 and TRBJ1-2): KAGVTQTPRYLIKTRGQQVTLSCSPISGHRSVSWYQQTPGQGLQFLFEYFSETQRNKGNFPGRFSGRQFSNSRSEMNVSTLELGDSALYLCASSRTDPDSAVHSHYGYTFGSGTRLTVV.

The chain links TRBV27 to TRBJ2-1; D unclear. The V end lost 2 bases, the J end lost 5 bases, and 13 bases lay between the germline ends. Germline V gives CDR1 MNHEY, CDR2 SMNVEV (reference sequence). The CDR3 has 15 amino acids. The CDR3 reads CASSLLGLFNNEQFF. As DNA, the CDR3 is TGTGCCAGCAGTTTACTAGGTCTATTTAACAATGAGCAGTTCTTC.

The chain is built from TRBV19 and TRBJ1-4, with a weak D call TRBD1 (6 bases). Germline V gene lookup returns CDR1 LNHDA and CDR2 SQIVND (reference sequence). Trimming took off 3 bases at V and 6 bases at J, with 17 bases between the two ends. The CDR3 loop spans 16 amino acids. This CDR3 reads CASSIRTEKPHEKLFF. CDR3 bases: TGTGCCAGTAGTATTAGGACAGAGAAACCTCATGAAAAACTGTTTTTT.

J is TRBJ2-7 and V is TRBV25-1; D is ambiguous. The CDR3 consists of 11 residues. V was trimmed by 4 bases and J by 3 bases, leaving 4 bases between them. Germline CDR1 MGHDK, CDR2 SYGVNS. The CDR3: CASSGVYEQYF. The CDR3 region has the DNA TGTGCCAGCAGTGGAGTCTACGAGCAGTACTTC.

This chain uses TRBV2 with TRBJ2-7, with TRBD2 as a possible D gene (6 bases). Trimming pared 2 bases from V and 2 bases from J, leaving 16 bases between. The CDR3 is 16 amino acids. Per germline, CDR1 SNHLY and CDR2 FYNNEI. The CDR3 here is CASSEPLRDSPYEQYF. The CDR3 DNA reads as TGTGCCAGCAGTGAACCTCTGAGGGACTCCCCCTACGAGCAGTACTTC.

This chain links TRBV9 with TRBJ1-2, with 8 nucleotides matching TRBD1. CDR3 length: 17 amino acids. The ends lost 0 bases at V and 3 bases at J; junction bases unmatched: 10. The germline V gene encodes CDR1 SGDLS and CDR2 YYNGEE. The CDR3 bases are TGTGCCAGCAGCGTAGGGGGGACAGGATTTTACTACTATGGCTACACCTTC. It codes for CASSVGGTGFYYYGYTF.

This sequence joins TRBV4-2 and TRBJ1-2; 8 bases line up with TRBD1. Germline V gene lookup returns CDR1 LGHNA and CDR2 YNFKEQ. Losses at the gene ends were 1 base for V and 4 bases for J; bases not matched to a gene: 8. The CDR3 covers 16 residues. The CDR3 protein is CASSQGQGALAYGYTF. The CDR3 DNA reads TGTGCCAGCAGCCAAGGCCAGGGGGCCCTAGCCTATGGCTACACCTTC.

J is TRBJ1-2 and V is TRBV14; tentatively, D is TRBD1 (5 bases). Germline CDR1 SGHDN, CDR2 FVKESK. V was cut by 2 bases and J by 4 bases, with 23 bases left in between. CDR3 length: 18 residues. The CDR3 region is CASSQSTVTSDFSYGYTF. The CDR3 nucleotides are TGTGCCAGCAGCCAATCGACAGTTACCAGTGACTTTTCCTATGGCTACACCTTC.

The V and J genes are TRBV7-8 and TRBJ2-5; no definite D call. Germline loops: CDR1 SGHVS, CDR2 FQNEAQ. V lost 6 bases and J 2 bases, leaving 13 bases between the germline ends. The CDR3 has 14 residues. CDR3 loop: CASSPMRIQETQYF. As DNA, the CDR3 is TGTGCCAGCAGTCCGATGAGGATTCAAGAGACCCAGTACTTC.

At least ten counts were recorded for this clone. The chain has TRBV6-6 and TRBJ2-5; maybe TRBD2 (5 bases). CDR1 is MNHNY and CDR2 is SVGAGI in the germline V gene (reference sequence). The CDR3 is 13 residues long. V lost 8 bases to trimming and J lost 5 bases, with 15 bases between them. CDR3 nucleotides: TGTGCCAGCGGGAGAGCGTTTCGGGAGACCCAGTACTTC. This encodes CASGRAFRETQYF.

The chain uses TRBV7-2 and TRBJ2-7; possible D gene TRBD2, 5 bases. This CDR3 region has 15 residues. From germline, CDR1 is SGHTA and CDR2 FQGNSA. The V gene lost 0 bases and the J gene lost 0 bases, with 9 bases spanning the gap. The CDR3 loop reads CASSLASGSSYEQYF. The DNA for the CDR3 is TGTGCCAGCAGCTTAGCTTCGGGGAGCTCCTACGAGCAGTACTTC.

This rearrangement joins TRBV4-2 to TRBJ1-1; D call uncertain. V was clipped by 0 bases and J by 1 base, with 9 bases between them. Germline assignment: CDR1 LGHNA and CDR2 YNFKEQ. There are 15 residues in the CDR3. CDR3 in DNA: TGTGCCAGCAGCCAAGATGCTCAGCGGAACACTGAAGCTTTCTTT. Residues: CASSQDAQRNTEAFF.

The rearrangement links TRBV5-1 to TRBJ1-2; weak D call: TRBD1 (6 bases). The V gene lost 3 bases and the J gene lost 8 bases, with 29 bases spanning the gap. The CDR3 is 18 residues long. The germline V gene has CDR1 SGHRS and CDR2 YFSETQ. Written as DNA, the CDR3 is TGCGCCAGCAGCTCAAACCCGACGGGACCGGGACAACCACGGGGCTACACCTTC. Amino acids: CASSSNPTGPGQPRGYTF.

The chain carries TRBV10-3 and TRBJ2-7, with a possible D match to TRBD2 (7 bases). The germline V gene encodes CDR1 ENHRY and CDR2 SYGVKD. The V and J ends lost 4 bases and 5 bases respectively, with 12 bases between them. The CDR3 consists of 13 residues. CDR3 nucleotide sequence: TGTGCCATCAGTGTAAGGGGGGGAGACGAGCAGTACTTC. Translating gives CAISVRGGDEQYF.

CDR3 residues: CASSTASGKDTQYF. CDR3 nucleotides: TGTGCCAGTAGTACGGCTAGCGGGAAGGATACGCAGTATTTT. The V call is TRBV19, the J call TRBJ2-3, with 9 bases fitting TRBD2. The V gene's germline CDR1 is LNHDA and CDR2 SQIVND (reference sequence). Unmatched junction bases numbered 5, after V lost 4 bases and J lost 6 bases. This CDR3 comprises 14 residues.

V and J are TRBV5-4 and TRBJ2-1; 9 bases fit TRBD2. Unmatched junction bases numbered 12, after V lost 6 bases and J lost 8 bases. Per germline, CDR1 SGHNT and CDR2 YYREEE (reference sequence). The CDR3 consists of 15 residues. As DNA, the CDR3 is TGTGCCAGCAACCCACCGGGACTAGCCTCCCATGAGCAGTTCTTC. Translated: CASNPPGLASHEQFF.

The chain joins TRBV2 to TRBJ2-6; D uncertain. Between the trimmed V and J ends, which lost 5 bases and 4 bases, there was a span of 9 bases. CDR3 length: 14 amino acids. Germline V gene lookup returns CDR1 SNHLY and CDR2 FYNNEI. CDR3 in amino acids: CASSPTTGANVLTF. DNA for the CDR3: TGTGCCAGCAGTCCTACGACAGGGGCCAACGTCCTGACTTTC.

The CDR3 here is CASSIRGIQETQYF. The CDR3 bases are TGTGCCAGTAGTATTAGGGGGATACAAGAGACCCAGTACTTC. This chain joins TRBV19 and TRBJ2-5; maybe TRBD1 (6 bases). The V gene lost 3 bases and the J gene lost 2 bases, with 10 bases spanning the gap. CDR1 and CDR2 (germline): LNHDA, SQIVND (reference sequence). This CDR3 region has 14 residues.

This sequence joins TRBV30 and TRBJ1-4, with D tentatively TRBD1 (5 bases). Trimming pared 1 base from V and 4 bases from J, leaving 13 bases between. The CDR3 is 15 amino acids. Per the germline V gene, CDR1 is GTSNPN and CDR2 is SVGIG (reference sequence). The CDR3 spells CAWSDMGGLNEKLFF. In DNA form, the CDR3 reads TGTGCCTGGAGTGACATGGGGGGTCTTAATGAAAAACTGTTTTTT.